The 22 T cell receptor beta chains in this list originate from one sample, sequenced in a study of brain T cells in children with intractable seizures. Produced via immunoSEQ multiplex PCR; TCRdb's table is partial and in-frame only. The data contain around 340,000 clones, nearly 95% of them singletons. Noted time point: blood from clinic visit 5 months post-surgery; TSC patient then seizure free. Specimen: peripheral blood, collected approximately 5 months after surgery. All receptors come from a boy under three years old with tuberous sclerosis and intractable seizures.

The chain has TRBV27 and TRBJ2-1; TRBD2 matches 7 bases. Germline lookup yields CDR1 MNHEY and CDR2 SMNVEV (reference sequence). This CDR3 is 13 amino acids long. V was clipped by 6 bases and J by 7 bases; unmatched bases: 6. CDR3 DNA sequence: TGTGCCAGCAGCCCAGGACTAGGGAATGAGCAGTTCTTC. This translates into CASSPGLGNEQFF.

This sequence joins TRBV24-1 and TRBJ2-7; 7 bases are shared with TRBD2. The CDR3 runs 15 residues. With 4 bases clipped from V and 6 bases from J, the junction kept 11 bases outside the gene matches. The germline V gene encodes CDR1 KGHDR and CDR2 SFDVKD. For the CDR3, the DNA is TGTGCCACCAGTGACCCCAAAATCGGACTAGGCGAGCAGTACTTC. Amino acid sequence: CATSDPKIGLGEQYF.

The rearrangement uses TRBV5-1 and TRBJ2-7; D might be TRBD1 (6 bases). The CDR3 is made up of 14 amino acids. CDR1 and CDR2 (germline): SGHRS, YFSETQ. V was cut by 1 base and J by 3 bases, with 11 bases left in between. This CDR3 is CASSLYDRNYEQYF. The CDR3 DNA follows: TGCGCCAGCAGCTTGTACGACAGGAACTACGAGCAGTACTTC.

The chain combines TRBV24-1 with TRBJ1-2; 7 nucleotides match TRBD1. V was pared by 6 bases and J by 5 bases, with 8 bases of the junction left unmatched. This CDR3 spans 14 amino acids. Germline V CDR1 and CDR2: KGHDR, SFDVKD. Here the CDR3 reads CATSTTGQKYGYTF. The CDR3 nucleotides read TGTGCCACCAGTACTACGGGACAGAAGTATGGCTACACCTTC.

V gene TRBV3-1 (or the pseudogene TRBV3-2) combines with J gene TRBJ1-6, with D maybe TRBD1 (6 bases). This CDR3 spans 14 amino acids. The V end was cut by 0 bases, the J end by 12 bases, with 12 bases between. Germline V gene sequence: CDR1 LGHDT, CDR2 YNNKEL (reference sequence). CDR3 sequence: CASSQDSRGGPLHF. The DNA of the CDR3 is TGTGCCAGCAGCCAAGATTCGAGGGGGGGACCCCTCCACTTT.

CDR3 protein: CASSWTGGNEQFF. The CDR3 coding sequence is TGCGCCAGCAGCTGGACAGGGGGTAATGAGCAGTTCTTC. V gene TRBV5-1 combines with J gene TRBJ2-1; 10 nucleotides line up with TRBD1. The CDR3 is made up of 13 amino acids. V lost 3 bases to trimming and J lost 7 bases; unmatched junction nucleotides: 1. Germline CDR1 SGHRS, CDR2 YFSETQ.

The chain is built from TRBV3-1 (or the pseudogene TRBV3-2) and TRBJ2-1; a possible D gene is TRBD2 (5 bases). CDR3 length: 16 residues. Germline lookup yields CDR1 LGHDT and CDR2 YNNKEL (reference sequence). V was clipped by 0 bases and J by 2 bases, with 11 bases between them. The CDR3 protein is CASSQEGPRAYNEQFF. The CDR3 DNA is TGTGCCAGCAGCCAAGAAGGCCCGAGGGCCTACAATGAGCAGTTCTTC.

The rearrangement uses TRBV30 and TRBJ2-5; no firm D call. The V gene lost 6 bases and the J gene lost 3 bases, with 11 bases spanning the gap. Germline V CDR1 and CDR2: GTSNPN, SVGIG (reference sequence). CDR3 length equals 12 residues. This CDR3 reads CACKPGKETQYF. The CDR3 region has the DNA TGTGCCTGCAAGCCGGGCAAAGAGACCCAGTACTTC. Complete variable domain (other parts from reference TRBV30 and TRBJ2-5): SQTIHQWPATLVQPVGSPLSLECTVEGTSNPNLYWYRQAAGRGLQLLFYSVGIGQISSEVPQNLSASRPQDRQFILSSKKLLLSDSGFYLCACKPGKETQYFGPGTRLLVL.

In this sample, this clone turned up once. The CDR3 here is CASSGAGGNTQYF. The CDR3 bases are TGTGCCAGTAGTGGGGCGGGGGGCAATACGCAGTATTTT. The chain employs TRBV19 and TRBJ2-3, with 8 bases aligning to TRBD2. The V segment lost 5 bases and the J segment 7 bases; nucleotides outside the gene matches: 5. Looked up from germline, CDR1 is LNHDA and CDR2 is SQIVND (reference sequence). This CDR3 is 13 amino acids long.

This rearrangement joins TRBV19 to TRBJ1-2; 7 nucleotides align to TRBD1. The CDR3 is 14 residues long. The V segment lost 3 bases and the J segment 7 bases; nucleotides outside the gene matches: 8. Germline V CDR1 and CDR2: LNHDA, SQIVND (reference sequence). The CDR3 loop is CASSIETGLVGYTF. Here the CDR3 DNA reads TGTGCCAGTAGTATTGAGACAGGGCTCGTTGGCTACACCTTC.

The chain combines TRBV5-4 with TRBJ2-2; D not certain. Trimming pared 4 bases from V and 0 bases from J, leaving 7 bases between. Germline assignment: CDR1 SGHNT and CDR2 YYREEE (reference sequence). The CDR3 is made up of 14 amino acids. This chain's CDR3 is CASSITPNTGELFF. The CDR3 DNA follows: TGTGCCAGCAGCATCACACCGAACACCGGGGAGCTGTTTTTT.

This rearrangement joins TRBV7-2 to TRBJ2-1; 10 nucleotides align to TRBD2. Germline V gene data show CDR1 as SGHTA and CDR2 as FQGNSA. The CDR3 is 15 amino acids. The J segment lost 6 bases and the V segment lost 3 bases, leaving 5 bases of the junction unmatched. The CDR3 bases are TGTGCCAGCAGCTTCCGGCTAGCGGGAGCCAATGAGCAGTTCTTC. Translating gives CASSFRLAGANEQFF.

This chain joins TRBV11-2 and TRBJ2-6, with no clear D. The CDR3 loop spans 17 amino acids. Trimming took off 0 bases at V and 0 bases at J, with 9 bases between the two ends. The germline V gene has CDR1 SGHAT and CDR2 FQNNGV. The CDR3 is CASSLEYSLSGANVLTF. The CDR3 coding sequence is TGTGCCAGCAGCTTAGAGTACAGCCTCTCTGGGGCCAACGTCCTGACTTTC.

This chain joins TRBV6-2 or TRBV6-3 and TRBJ2-7; D remains unclear. The V and J ends lost 2 bases and 2 bases respectively, with 10 bases between them. The CDR3 length is 14 residues. The V gene's germline CDR1 is MNHEY and CDR2 SVGEGT. The chain's CDR3 is CASSYGVAAYEQYF. The CDR3, as DNA: TGTGCCAGCAGTTACGGGGTGGCCGCCTACGAGCAGTACTTC.

The sample holds a few counts of this clone. Germline and junction disagree at one end, which may indicate a read error. The rearrangement links TRBV5-4 to TRBJ1-1, with no clear D. Per the germline V gene, CDR1 is SGHNT and CDR2 is YYREEE (reference sequence). This CDR3 has 14 residues. DNA of the CDR3: TGTGCCAGCAGCCTGGGAAGCGGGAACGCTGAAGCTTTCTTT. As protein: CASSLGSGNAEAFF. Using reference TRBV5-4 and TRBJ1-1 for the parts outside the CDR3, the full variable domain is ETGVTQSPTHLIKTRGQQVTLRCSSQSGHNTVSWYQQALGQGPQFIFQYYREEENGRGNFPPRFSGLQFPNYSSELNVNALELDDSALYLCASSLGSGNAEAFFGQGTRLTVV.

This chain uses TRBV5-6 with TRBJ1-2, with unresolved D. This CDR3 spans 11 amino acids. Trimming took 2 bases from V and 8 from J, leaving 7 bases between them. CDR1 and CDR2 from the germline V gene are SGHDT and YYEEEE. This CDR3 is CASSFLQGYTF. In DNA, the CDR3 is TGTGCCAGCAGCTTTTTACAGGGCTACACCTTC.

The rearrangement links TRBV13 to TRBJ1-2; TRBD1 matches at 7 bases. J lost 3 bases, V lost 5 bases, and 9 bases had no gene match. The CDR3 has 15 residues. Germline CDR1 is PRHDT and CDR2 is FYEKMQ (reference sequence). The CDR3 DNA reads as TGTGCCAGCAGCCCCAGGACAGGAACGGACTATGGCTACACCTTC. It translates to CASSPRTGTDYGYTF.

This clone showed up just once. This chain links TRBV30 with TRBJ2-1, with D unresolved. Looked up from germline, CDR1 is GTSNPN and CDR2 is SVGIG (reference sequence). This CDR3 has 17 residues. V was clipped by 0 bases and J by 6 bases, with 21 bases between them. Here the CDR3 reads CAWSVGKGYIGPNEQFF. CDR3 sequence (DNA): TGTGCCTGGAGTGTAGGCAAGGGTTACATTGGCCCCAATGAGCAGTTCTTC.

The gene calls are TRBV6-4 and TRBJ2-3; TRBD2 aligns across 9 bases. CDR1 MRHNA and CDR2 SNTAGT come from the germline V gene. The CDR3 consists of 15 residues. The junction had 5 bases not matched to a gene; V was cut back by 2 bases and J by 5 bases. The CDR3 loop reads CASSDAGGQGDTQYF. The CDR3 DNA reads as TGTGCCAGCAGTGACGCGGGGGGGCAAGGAGATACGCAGTATTTT.

This sequence joins TRBV27 and TRBJ2-1; D not resolved. Trimming left V 6 bases short and J 6 bases short, with 15 bases between. Germline values: CDR1 MNHEY, CDR2 SMNVEV (reference sequence). The CDR3 is 14 amino acids. As DNA, the CDR3 is TGTGCCAGCAGCCCTTATGGAGTGGGCAATGAGCAGTTCTTC. Translated: CASSPYGVGNEQFF.

This chain uses TRBV7-3 with TRBJ1-2, with D possibly matching TRBD1 (6 bases). Germline V gene sequence: CDR1 SGHTA, CDR2 FQGTGA. The V end was cut by 4 bases, the J end by 1 base, with 19 bases between. There are 17 residues in the CDR3. DNA of the CDR3: TGTGCCAGCAGCTCCTTTTACTCAGGACAGTTTAACTATGGCTACACCTTC. It translates to CASSSFYSGQFNYGYTF. The full variable domain, its missing parts supplied by reference TRBV7-3 and TRBJ1-2, is GAGVSQTPSNKVTEKGKYVELRCDPISGHTALYWYRQSLGQGPEFLIYFQGTGAADDSGLPNDRFFAVRPEGSVSTLKIQRTERGDSAVYLCASSSFYSGQFNYGYTFGSGTRLTVV.

This chain connects TRBV19 to TRBJ1-2; D remains unclear. Germline V lookup: CDR1 LNHDA, CDR2 SQIVND (reference sequence). V gave up 3 bases and J gave up 4 bases, with 15 bases separating them. The CDR3 extends over 15 amino acids. The CDR3 DNA reads as TGTGCCAGTAGTATCCCCCCCGGGGTATCCTATGGCTACACCTTC. Encoded protein: CASSIPPGVSYGYTF.